This entry lists 14 T cell receptor beta chains sequenced from one sample in a study of T cell responses to AZD1222 COVID-19 vaccine. Repertoires were generated with immunoSEQ multiplex PCR, while TCRdb's copy carries only in-frame clones and drops some. The profile shows fewer than 100,000 clones, almost 90% of them singletons. The sample was peripheral blood, taken 28 days after the second AZD1222 dose. These receptors were collected from an adult who received the AZD1222 COVID-19 vaccine.

This clone was counted between two and nine times. The rearrangement uses TRBV19 and TRBJ2-4; 9 nucleotides match TRBD1. Germline V gene lookup returns CDR1 LNHDA and CDR2 SQIVND (reference sequence). Trimming cost V 5 bases and J 6 bases; bases outside gene matches: 8. There are 15 residues in the CDR3. Here the CDR3 reads CASSHLDRGINIQYF. The CDR3 DNA is TGTGCCAGTAGTCACCTCGACAGGGGGATAAACATTCAGTACTTC.

The genes are TRBV6-5 and TRBJ2-7, with 10 bases aligning to TRBD2. The V gene end was trimmed by 7 bases and the J gene end by 7 bases; junction bases not matched to a gene: 10. Germline V gene data show CDR1 as MNHEY and CDR2 as SVGAGI. This CDR3 is built from 14 residues. Here the CDR3 reads CASTPLAGVNEQYF. CDR3 sequence (DNA): TGTGCCAGCACACCCCTAGCGGGAGTAAATGAGCAGTACTTC.

Worth noting for this clone: At one end the junction does not follow the germline gene, possibly because of a read error. V usage is TRBV18 and J usage is TRBJ2-1; 12 bases fit TRBD2. The germline V gene encodes CDR1 KGHSH and CDR2 LQKENI. The CDR3 has 15 residues. CDR3 DNA sequence: TGTGCCAGCTCCCTAGCGGGAGGGATCGGGAATGGGCAGTTCTTC. Amino acid sequence: CASSLAGGIGNGQFF.

This CDR3 is CASSGGGGPDEQFF. DNA for the CDR3: TGTGCCAGCAGTGGGGGCGGCGGGCCCGATGAGCAGTTCTTC. The chain combines TRBV2 with TRBJ2-1; TRBD1 or TRBD2 may be the D gene (5 bases each). Trimming pared 4 bases from V and 8 bases from J, leaving 15 bases between. The germline CDR1 and CDR2 sequences are SNHLY and FYNNEI. This CDR3 contains 14 residues.

V and J are TRBV10-2 and TRBJ2-1, with 11 bases fitting TRBD2. Trimming cost V 5 bases and J 4 bases; bases outside gene matches: 1. There are 14 residues in the CDR3. Germline V gives CDR1 WSHSY, CDR2 SAAADI. The CDR3 DNA reads TGCGCCAGCAGTCCTAGCGGGAGGTACAATGAGCAGTTCTTC. This gives the protein CASSPSGRYNEQFF.

This clone was counted a single time. The same CDR3 also results from other DNA sequences found in this sample. This sequence joins TRBV5-1 and TRBJ1-1; D remains ambiguous. The CDR3 length is 13 residues. Trimming removed 4 bases from V and 0 bases from J, with 7 bases in between. Germline lookup yields CDR1 SGHRS and CDR2 YFSETQ. The CDR3, as DNA: TGCGCCAGCAGCCTAGAGTTGAACACTGAAGCTTTCTTT. It is translated as CASSLELNTEAFF.

The CDR3 DNA is TGCGCCAGCAGGCCCGGGACAGGGACAGATACGCAGTATTTT. It encodes CASRPGTGTDTQYF. The chain has TRBV5-1 and TRBJ2-3, with 9 bases aligning to TRBD1. CDR3 length: 14 residues. The V and J ends lost 5 bases and 3 bases, in that order; junction bases with no gene match: 4. Germline V gives CDR1 SGHRS, CDR2 YFSETQ.

The CDR3 DNA sequence: TGTGCCAGCAGGTCTAGCGGCCGCCTATACAATGAGCAGTTCTTC. Translation: CASRSSGRLYNEQFF. V gene TRBV28 combines with J gene TRBJ2-1, with 7 bases fitting TRBD2. Losses at the gene ends were 6 bases for V and 4 bases for J; bases not matched to a gene: 9. The CDR3 has 15 amino acids. Germline V CDR1 and CDR2: MDHEN, SYDVKM.

The chain uses TRBV27 and TRBJ2-1, with D perhaps TRBD1 (5 bases). Germline lookup yields CDR1 MNHEY and CDR2 SMNVEV (reference sequence). The V end was cut by 10 bases, the J end by 7 bases, with 14 bases between. The CDR3 spans 12 residues. The CDR3 DNA sequence: TGTGCCATCCAGGGTCCCGGGAATGAGCAGTTCTTC. Protein product: CAIQGPGNEQFF.

The V call is TRBV30, the J call TRBJ1-1; D uncertain. The V gene lost 2 bases and the J gene lost 5 bases, with 12 bases spanning the gap. Germline CDR1 reads GTSNPN; CDR2 reads SVGIG (reference sequence). This CDR3 comprises 13 residues. The CDR3, as DNA: TGTGCCTGGAGTACGCAGGTGGAGACTGAAGCTTTCTTT. Translating it yields CAWSTQVETEAFF.

The chain carries TRBV29-1 and TRBJ1-2; a weak D match, TRBD1 (6 bases). The CDR3 has 13 residues. The germline V gene encodes CDR1 SQVTM and CDR2 ANQGSEA. V was pared by 3 bases and J by 4 bases, with 12 bases between. The CDR3 protein is CSVDTGKGYGYTF. The CDR3 nucleotides are TGCAGCGTTGATACAGGGAAGGGCTATGGCTACACCTTC.

The chain joins TRBV5-1 to TRBJ2-1, with TRBD2 matching over 10 bases. This CDR3 has 14 amino acids. CDR1 and CDR2 from the germline V gene are SGHRS and YFSETQ. V dropped 3 bases and J dropped 7; count of bases not matched to a gene: 4. CDR3 loop: CASSSGTSANEQFF. The CDR3 nucleotides are TGCGCCAGCAGCTCCGGGACTAGCGCGAATGAGCAGTTCTTC. Full variable domain (outside the CDR3, taken from reference TRBV5-1 and TRBJ2-1): KAGVTQTPRYLIKTRGQQVTLSCSPISGHRSVSWYQQTPGQGLQFLFEYFSETQRNKGNFPGRFSGRQFSNSRSEMNVSTLELGDSALYLCASSSGTSANEQFFGPGTRLTVL.

This clone was picked up a small number of times. The chain uses TRBV5-4 and TRBJ2-7, with a weak D call TRBD2 (5 bases). The V and J ends lost 4 bases and 4 bases respectively, with 15 bases between them. The germline CDR1 and CDR2 sequences are SGHNT and YYREEE (reference sequence). The CDR3 runs to 14 residues. CDR3 in amino acids: CASSLAGMVYEQYF. CDR3 DNA: TGTGCCAGCAGCCTAGCCGGAATGGTTTACGAGCAGTACTTC.

The V call is TRBV28, the J call TRBJ2-3; tentative D call: TRBD2 (6 bases). V was shortened by 1 base and J by 0 bases, with 11 bases between the two germline ends. The CDR3 sequence is 16 residues long. CDR1 and CDR2 from the germline V gene are MDHEN and SYDVKM. CDR3 loop: CASSLFGGVSTDTQYF. The CDR3 DNA reads TGTGCCAGCAGTTTATTCGGCGGGGTTAGCACAGATACGCAGTATTTT. The full variable domain, its missing parts supplied by reference TRBV28 and TRBJ2-3, is DVKVTQSSRYLVKRTGEKVFLECVQDMDHENMFWYRQDPGLGLRLIYFSYDVKMKEKGDIPEGYSVSREKKERFSLILESASTNQTSMYLCASSLFGGVSTDTQYFGPGTRLTVL.